Sequencing of this T cell receptor (beta chain) was carried out in a study of Graves' ophthalmopathy and Graves' hyperthyroidism. Whole-study findings and limits: Most clonotypes expanded in thyroid above 0.001 frequency were present in blood too.

The CDR3 spans 10 residues. V dropped 0 bases and J dropped 7 bases, with 0 bases sitting between them. CDR1 and CDR2 from the germline V gene are WSHSY and SAAADI. Only one count was recorded for this clonotype. What it binds is not known. The authors amplified TCR beta CDR3 regions from RNA transcripts. First-round RT-PCR with HTBI primers preceded a second-round multiplex PCR. TCRdb re-analysed the multiplex PCR reads in MiXCR, keeping a single row per CDR3 protein. The sample carries about 700,000 distinct CDR3 sequences, approximately 39% recorded once. Sequenced sample: peripheral blood. This rearrangement joins TRBV10-2 to TRBJ1-2; D remains ambiguous. The TCR was taken from an adult man with Graves' ophthalmopathy. This CDR3 reads CASSESGYTF. In nucleotides, the CDR3 is TGCGCCAGCAGTGAGTCTGGCTACACCTTC.